These T cell receptor beta chains were read from a single sample in a study of blood T cell repertoires in COVID-19. Measured with immunoSEQ multiplex PCR; TCRdb has only the in-frame clones, and not every one. The sample includes some 200,000 clones, about 91% of them seen just once. The sequenced material came from PBMCs or T cells enriched from blood (not recorded which). These receptors came from a man younger than 30 with acute COVID-19. CDR3s leave out the opening cysteine and the closing phenylalanine or tryptophan. Expanded clones are given a class, and other clones once, few, many or no size at all.

>-|TRBV27
ASSEGAGSPLH
>-|TRBV5-1
ASSMGRGTEAF
>few|TRBV10-2
ASSEREGYTGELF
>-|TRBV6-5
ASSYTKSSYNEQF
>few|TRBV30
AWSVGGGGGNEQF
>once|TRBV20-1
SASEPGQETQY
>-|TRBV14
ASSNHPGTGGRDIQY
>-|TRBV30
AWRRVLGTDTQY
>-|TRBV5-1
ASKPTGFGSPLH
>-|TRBV5-1
ASRLGTQETQY
>few|TRBV28
ASSFGGRGREQY
>once|TRBV7-8
ASSPDRGIGEQY
>once|TRBV27
ASSQGLAGSKNEQF
>-|TRBV6-4
ASRNRTKGADRGHKEAF